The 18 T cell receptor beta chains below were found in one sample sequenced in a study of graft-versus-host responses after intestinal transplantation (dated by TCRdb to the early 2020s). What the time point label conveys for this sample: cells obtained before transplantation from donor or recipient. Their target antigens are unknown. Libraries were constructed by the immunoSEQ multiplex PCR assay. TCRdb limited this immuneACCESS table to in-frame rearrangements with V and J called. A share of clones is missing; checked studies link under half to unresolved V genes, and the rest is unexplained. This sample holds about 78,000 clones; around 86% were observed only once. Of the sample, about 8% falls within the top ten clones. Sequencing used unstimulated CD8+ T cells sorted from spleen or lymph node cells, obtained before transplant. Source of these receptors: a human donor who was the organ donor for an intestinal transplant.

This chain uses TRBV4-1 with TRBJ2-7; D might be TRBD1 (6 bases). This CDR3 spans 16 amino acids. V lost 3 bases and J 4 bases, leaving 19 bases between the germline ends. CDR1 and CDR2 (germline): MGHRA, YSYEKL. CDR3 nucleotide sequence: TGCGCCAGCAGCCACACAACAGGGCCGCCCTCATACGAGCAGTACTTC. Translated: CASSHTTGPPSYEQYF.

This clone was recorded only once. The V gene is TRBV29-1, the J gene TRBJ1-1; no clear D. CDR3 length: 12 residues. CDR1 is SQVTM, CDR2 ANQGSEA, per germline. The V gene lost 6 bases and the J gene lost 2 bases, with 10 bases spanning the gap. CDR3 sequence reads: CSVTDGNTEAFF. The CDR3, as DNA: TGCAGCGTAACTGACGGTAACACTGAAGCTTTCTTT.

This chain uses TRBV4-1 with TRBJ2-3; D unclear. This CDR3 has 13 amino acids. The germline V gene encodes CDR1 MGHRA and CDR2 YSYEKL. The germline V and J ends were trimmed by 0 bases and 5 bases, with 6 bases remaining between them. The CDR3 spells CASSQDPRDTQYF. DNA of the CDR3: TGCGCCAGCAGCCAAGACCCCCGAGATACGCAGTATTTT.

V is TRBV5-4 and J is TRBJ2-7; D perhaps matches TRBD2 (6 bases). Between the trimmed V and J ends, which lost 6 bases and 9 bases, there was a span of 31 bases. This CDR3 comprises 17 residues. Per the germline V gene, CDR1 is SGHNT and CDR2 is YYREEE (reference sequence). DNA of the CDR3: TGTGCCAGCATTTATTGGGACTTTAGCTTGGTTGTAATAGGGCAGTACTTC. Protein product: CASIYWDFSLVVIGQYF.

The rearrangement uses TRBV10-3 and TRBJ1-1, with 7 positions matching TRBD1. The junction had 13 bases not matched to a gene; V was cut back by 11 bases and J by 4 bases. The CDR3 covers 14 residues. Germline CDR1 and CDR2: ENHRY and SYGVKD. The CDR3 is CAAVTGDSPTEAFF. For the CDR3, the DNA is TGTGCCGCGGTAACAGGGGATTCACCCACTGAAGCTTTCTTT.

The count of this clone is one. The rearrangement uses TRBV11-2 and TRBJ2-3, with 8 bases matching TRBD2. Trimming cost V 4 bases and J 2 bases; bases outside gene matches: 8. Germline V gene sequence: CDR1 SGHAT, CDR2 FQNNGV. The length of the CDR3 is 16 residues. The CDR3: CASSSQSRGATDTQYF. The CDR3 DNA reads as TGTGCCAGCAGCTCCCAGTCGCGGGGGGCCACAGATACGCAGTATTTT.

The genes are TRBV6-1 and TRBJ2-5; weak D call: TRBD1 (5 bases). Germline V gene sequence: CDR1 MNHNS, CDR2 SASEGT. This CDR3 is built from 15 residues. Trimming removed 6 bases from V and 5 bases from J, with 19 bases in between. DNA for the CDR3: TGTGCCAGCAGCCTTGCTGGACACCGGCGGGAGACCCAGTACTTC. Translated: CASSLAGHRRETQYF.

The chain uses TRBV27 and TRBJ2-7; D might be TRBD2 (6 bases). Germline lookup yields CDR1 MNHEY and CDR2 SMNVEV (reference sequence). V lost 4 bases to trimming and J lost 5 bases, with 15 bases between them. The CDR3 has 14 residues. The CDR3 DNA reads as TGTGCCAGCAGTTACGGGGGTTGGACCCACGAGCAGTACTTC. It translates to CASSYGGWTHEQYF.

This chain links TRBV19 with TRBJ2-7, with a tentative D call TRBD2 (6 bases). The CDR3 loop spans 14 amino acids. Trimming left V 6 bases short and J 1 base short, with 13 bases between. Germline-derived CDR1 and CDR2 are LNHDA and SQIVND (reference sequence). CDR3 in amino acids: CASSPAGPSYEQYF. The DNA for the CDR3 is TGTGCCAGTAGCCCAGCGGGCCCGTCCTACGAGCAGTACTTC.

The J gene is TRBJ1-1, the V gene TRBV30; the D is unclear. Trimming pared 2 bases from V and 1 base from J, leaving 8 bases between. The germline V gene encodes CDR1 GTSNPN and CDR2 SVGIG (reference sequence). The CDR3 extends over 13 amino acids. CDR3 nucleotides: TGTGCCTGGAGTTCAGAGGGGAACACTGAAGCTTTCTTT. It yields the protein CAWSSEGNTEAFF.

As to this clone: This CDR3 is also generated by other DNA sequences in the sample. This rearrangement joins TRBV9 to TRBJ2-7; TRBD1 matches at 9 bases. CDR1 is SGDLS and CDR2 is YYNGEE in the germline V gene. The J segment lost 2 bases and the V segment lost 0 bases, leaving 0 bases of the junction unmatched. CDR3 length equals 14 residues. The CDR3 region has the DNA TGTGCCAGCAGCGTAGGACAGGGGGCCTACGAGCAGTACTTC. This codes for CASSVGQGAYEQYF. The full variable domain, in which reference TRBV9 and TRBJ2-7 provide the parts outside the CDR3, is DSGVTQTPKHLITATGQRVTLRCSPRSGDLSVYWYQQSLDQGLQFLIQYYNGEERAKGNILERFSAQQFPDLHSELNLSSLELGDSALYFCASSVGQGAYEQYFGPGTRLTVT.

The CDR3 bases are TGTGCCAGCATCCCCCTGAGTGGGGTATACATAAACACTGAAGCTTTCTTT. It specifies CASIPLSGVYINTEAFF. The genes are TRBV9 and TRBJ1-1; the D is unclear. Trimming left V 6 bases short and J 2 bases short, with 23 bases between. The CDR3 totals 17 residues. Germline V gives CDR1 SGDLS, CDR2 YYNGEE.

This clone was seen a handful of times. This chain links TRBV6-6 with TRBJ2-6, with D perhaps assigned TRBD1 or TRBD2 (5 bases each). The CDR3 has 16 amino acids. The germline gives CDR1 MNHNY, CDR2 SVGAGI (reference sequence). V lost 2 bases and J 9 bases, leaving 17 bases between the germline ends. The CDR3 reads CASSYTHRDAYNVLTF. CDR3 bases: TGTGCCAGCAGTTACACTCACCGGGACGCCTACAACGTCCTGACTTTC.

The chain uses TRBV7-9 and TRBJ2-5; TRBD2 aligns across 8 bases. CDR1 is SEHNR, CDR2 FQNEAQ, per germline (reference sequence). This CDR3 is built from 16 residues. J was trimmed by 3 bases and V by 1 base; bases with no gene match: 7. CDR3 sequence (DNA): TGTGCCAGCAGCTTAGACGGGACTAGTATTAAAGAGACCCAGTACTTC. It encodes CASSLDGTSIKETQYF.

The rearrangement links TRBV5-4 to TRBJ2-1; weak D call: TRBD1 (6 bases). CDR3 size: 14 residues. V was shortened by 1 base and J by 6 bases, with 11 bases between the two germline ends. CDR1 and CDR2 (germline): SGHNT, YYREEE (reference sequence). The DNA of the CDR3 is TGTGCCAGCAGCTTGTTCGGACAGTCCAATGAGCAGTTCTTC. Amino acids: CASSLFGQSNEQFF.

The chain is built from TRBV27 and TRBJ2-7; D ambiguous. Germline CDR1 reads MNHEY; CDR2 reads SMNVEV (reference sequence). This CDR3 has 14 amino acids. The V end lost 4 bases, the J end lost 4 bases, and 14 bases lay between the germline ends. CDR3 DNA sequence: TGTGCCAGCAGTTACCTCGGCCCCTCTTACGAGCAGTACTTC. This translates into CASSYLGPSYEQYF.

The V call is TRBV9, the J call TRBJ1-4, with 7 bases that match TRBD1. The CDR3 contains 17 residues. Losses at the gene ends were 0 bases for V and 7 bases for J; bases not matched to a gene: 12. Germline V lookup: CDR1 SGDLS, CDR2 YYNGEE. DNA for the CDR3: TGTGCCAGCAGCGTAGCTGGCGAGGGGGCTCGGGGTGAAAAACTGTTTTTT. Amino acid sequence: CASSVAGEGARGEKLFF.

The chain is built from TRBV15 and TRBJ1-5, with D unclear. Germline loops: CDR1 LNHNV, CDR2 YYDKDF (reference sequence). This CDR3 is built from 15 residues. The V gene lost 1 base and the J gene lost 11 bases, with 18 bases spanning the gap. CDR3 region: CATSRGRGSDPTQHF. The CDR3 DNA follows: TGTGCCACCAGCAGAGGCCGGGGTTCGGATCCGACCCAGCATTTT.